The 20 T cell receptor beta chains presented below share a single source sample, sequenced in a study of OX40 agonist ivuxolimab in advanced cancers. Generated by immunoSEQ multiplex PCR, the TCRdb table keeps only in-frame clones and is missing some. Among about 74,000 clones listed, about 86% were seen once. The sequences come from CD4+ or CD8+ T cells sorted from blood, collected in a trial of the OX40 agonist ivuxolimab. The receptors here all came from an adult with an advanced solid tumor such as melanoma, head and neck, liver or kidney cancer.

The chain employs TRBV10-2 and TRBJ1-2; TRBD1 agrees at 7 bases. The CDR3 length is 14 residues. The V segment lost 2 bases and the J segment 4 bases; nucleotides outside the gene matches: 4. Germline V gene lookup returns CDR1 WSHSY and CDR2 SAAADI. The CDR3 sequence is CASSEPGTAYGYTF. The CDR3 DNA reads as TGCGCCAGCAGTGAGCCCGGGACAGCCTATGGCTACACCTTC.

This clone appeared a single time. V is TRBV5-4 and J is TRBJ2-7, with no clear D. The germline V and J ends were trimmed by 0 bases and 8 bases, with 15 bases remaining between them. Per germline, CDR1 SGHNT and CDR2 YYREEE (reference sequence). CDR3 length: 14 amino acids. The CDR3 region is CASSLGAVPSKQYV. DNA of the CDR3: TGTGCCAGCAGCTTGGGGGCAGTCCCGTCGAAGCAGTACGTC.

CDR3 region: CAGTVQGVGNEQFF. The CDR3 coding sequence is TGTGCCGGCACGGTACAGGGAGTCGGGAATGAGCAGTTCTTC. The chain couples TRBV2 to TRBJ2-1; tentatively, D is TRBD1 (6 bases). The germline V gene has CDR1 SNHLY and CDR2 FYNNEI. V dropped 11 bases and J dropped 7 bases, with 21 bases sitting between them. This CDR3 comprises 14 residues.

This clone was recorded once. The chain employs TRBV10-3 and TRBJ1-2, with D perhaps matching TRBD1 (6 bases). Trimming took 2 bases from V and 8 from J, leaving 15 bases between them. CDR1 ENHRY and CDR2 SYGVKD come from the germline V gene. This CDR3 is 14 amino acids long. The CDR3 DNA reads TGTGCCATCAGTGAGGGACAGCAACAGAGGGGCTACACCTTC. Its protein is CAISEGQQQRGYTF.

A single count supports this clone. The chain recombines TRBV5-1 with TRBJ1-1; possible D gene TRBD1, 6 bases. CDR1 and CDR2 from the germline V gene are SGHRS and YFSETQ. Between the trimmed V and J ends, which lost 0 bases and 8 bases, there was a span of 14 bases. The CDR3 has 14 amino acids. The CDR3 nucleotides are TGCGCCAGCAGCTTGGTTGTTGGGGGCCCAGAAGCTTTCTTT. This gives the protein CASSLVVGGPEAFF.

This clone was detected once. The chain links TRBV11-2 to TRBJ2-3; TRBD2 matches 8 bases. The CDR3 contains 16 residues. Germline V lookup: CDR1 SGHAT, CDR2 FQNNGV. V lost 1 base to trimming and J lost 6 bases; unmatched junction nucleotides: 9. As DNA, the CDR3 is TGTGCCAGCAGCTTAGTAGCGGGGCGCCTTAGGGATACGCAGTATTTT. Translated: CASSLVAGRLRDTQYF. The full variable domain, completed using reference TRBV11-2 and TRBJ2-3, is EAGVAQSPRYKIIEKRQSVAFWCNPISGHATLYWYQQILGQGPKLLIQFQNNGVVDDSQLPKDRFSAERLKGVDSTLKIQPAKLEDSAVYLCASSLVAGRLRDTQYFGPGTRLTVL.

Written as DNA, the CDR3 is TGTGCCAGCAGCTTGGGATTGCCCACAGATACGCAGTATTTT. It codes for CASSLGLPTDTQYF. The chain has TRBV5-4 and TRBJ2-3; no firm D call. Trimming removed 0 bases at V and 2 bases at J, with 7 bases between. The CDR3 consists of 14 residues. Germline-derived CDR1 and CDR2 are SGHNT and YYREEE (reference sequence).

This clone was picked up a small number of times. The chain carries TRBV25-1 and TRBJ2-1, with D possibly being TRBD1 (5 bases). The CDR3 has 14 amino acids. From germline, CDR1 is MGHDK and CDR2 SYGVNS. With 5 bases removed from V and 6 bases from J, the gap between germline ends came to 14 bases. The CDR3: CASSYLGQGNEQFF. The DNA of the CDR3 is TGTGCCAGCAGTTACCTTGGACAAGGCAATGAGCAGTTCTTC.

The rearrangement joins TRBV5-4 to TRBJ2-1; D possibly uses TRBD1 or TRBD2 (5 bases each). Trimming took 0 bases from V and 7 from J, leaving 11 bases between them. Germline assignment: CDR1 SGHNT and CDR2 YYREEE (reference sequence). The CDR3 spans 14 residues. CDR3 nucleotides: TGTGCCAGCAGCTTGGTGGGACCGAGAAATGAGCAGTTCTTC. It encodes CASSLVGPRNEQFF. The entire variable domain, with the rest obtained from reference TRBV5-4 and TRBJ2-1, is as follows: ETGVTQSPTHLIKTRGQQVTLRCSSQSGHNTVSWYQQALGQGPQFIFQYYREEENGRGNFPPRFSGLQFPNYSSELNVNALELDDSALYLCASSLVGPRNEQFFGPGTRLTVL.

The gene calls are TRBV6-4 and TRBJ2-3; no firm D call. The germline V and J ends were trimmed by 4 bases and 2 bases, with 13 bases remaining between them. Per the germline V gene, CDR1 is MRHNA and CDR2 is SNTAGT. CDR3 length: 15 residues. CDR3 loop: CASSVAGAVTDTQYF. The CDR3 DNA is TGTGCCAGCAGTGTTGCAGGCGCCGTCACAGATACGCAGTATTTT.

This chain connects TRBV7-8 to TRBJ2-3; the D call may be TRBD1 or TRBD2 (5 bases each). This CDR3 has 17 residues. Germline V CDR1 and CDR2: SGHVS, FQNEAQ. Trimming removed 1 base from V and 4 bases from J, with 18 bases in between. The DNA of the CDR3 is TGTGCCAGCAGCTTAGGACGGGGCGGTGTTTGGGCAGATACGCAGTATTTT. This translates into CASSLGRGGVWADTQYF.

The chain employs TRBV28 and TRBJ2-1; possibly TRBD1 for D (6 bases). Germline CDR1 MDHEN, CDR2 SYDVKM. Trimming pared 6 bases from V and 7 bases from J, leaving 19 bases between. CDR3 length equals 15 residues. CDR3 protein: CASRFPGTYGNEQFF. For the CDR3, the DNA is TGTGCCAGCAGGTTTCCCGGGACATATGGGAATGAGCAGTTCTTC.

The V call is TRBV5-4, the J call TRBJ2-1; D gene ambiguous. The length of the CDR3 is 15 residues. Per germline, CDR1 SGHNT and CDR2 YYREEE (reference sequence). The ends were cut back, 0 bases at V and 0 bases at J, with 7 bases in the middle. CDR3: CASSLGGDSYNEQFF. Here the CDR3 DNA reads TGTGCCAGCAGCTTGGGTGGGGACTCCTACAATGAGCAGTTCTTC.

CDR3 protein: CASSSGQSVSYEQYF. In DNA, the CDR3 is TGTGCCAGCAGTTCGGGACAGTCGGTGTCCTACGAGCAGTACTTC. The V call is TRBV28, the J call TRBJ2-7, with TRBD1 matching over 7 bases. The CDR3 is 15 residues long. The trim removed 4 bases at V and 1 base at J, leaving 7 bases unmatched. Germline values: CDR1 MDHEN, CDR2 SYDVKM.

This clone is a singleton in its sample. The same CDR3 arises from other DNA sequences in this sample as well. This chain links TRBV6-6 with TRBJ1-5; no clear D gene. The germline gives CDR1 MNHNY, CDR2 SVGAGI (reference sequence). The CDR3 contains 14 residues. V shed 0 bases and J shed 5 bases, with 8 bases lying between them. CDR3 nucleotide sequence: TGTGCCAGCAGTTACTCGGGAGGGTATCAGCCCCAGCATTTT. Translating gives CASSYSGGYQPQHF.

The gene calls are TRBV6-1 and TRBJ2-7; maybe TRBD1 (5 bases). V was clipped by 2 bases and J by 4 bases, with 12 bases between them. This CDR3 has 14 residues. The germline V gene encodes CDR1 MNHNS and CDR2 SASEGT. The CDR3 sequence is CASSESDRNYEQYV. In nucleotides, the CDR3 is TGTGCCAGCAGTGAATCAGACAGAAATTACGAGCAGTACGTC.

The chain links TRBV18 to TRBJ2-7; no definite D call. The V gene's germline CDR1 is KGHSH and CDR2 LQKENI. V gave up 0 bases and J gave up 6 bases, with 12 bases separating them. The CDR3 is made up of 14 amino acids. CDR3: CASSPPAGPGEQYV. The CDR3 region has the DNA TGTGCCAGCTCACCACCGGCAGGCCCGGGCGAGCAGTACGTC.

The chain has TRBV18 and TRBJ2-2; D may be TRBD1 (5 bases). This CDR3 is built from 16 residues. V was clipped by 1 base and J by 2 bases, with 11 bases between them. In germline, CDR1 is KGHSH, CDR2 LQKENI. Here the CDR3 DNA reads TGTGCCAGCTCACCACGATCCCAGGGTAACACCGGGGAGCTGTTTTTT. As protein: CASSPRSQGNTGELFF.

This chain links TRBV15 with TRBJ1-1, with D perhaps matching TRBD1 (5 bases). Germline V gene sequence: CDR1 LNHNV, CDR2 YYDKDF (reference sequence). The CDR3 has 15 residues. Trimming took off 0 bases at V and 1 base at J, with 9 bases between the two ends. The CDR3: CATSREKGSNTEAFF. In DNA, the CDR3 is TGTGCCACCAGCAGAGAGAAGGGGTCGAACACTGAAGCTTTCTTT.

The gene calls are TRBV7-2 and TRBJ2-4; D is possibly TRBD1 (5 bases). The germline V gene encodes CDR1 SGHTA and CDR2 FQGNSA. The V end lost 4 bases, the J end lost 2 bases, and 9 bases lay between the germline ends. The CDR3 totals 14 residues. In nucleotides, the CDR3 is TGTGCCAGCAGCTATAGGGGATCCAAAAACATTCAGTACTTC. This translates into CASSYRGSKNIQYF.